One sample yielded the 29 T cell receptor beta chains listed below, sequenced in a study of blood T cell repertoires in COVID-19. Measured with immunoSEQ multiplex PCR; TCRdb has only the in-frame clones, and not every one. This table holds more than 300,000 clones, 90% to 95% found once. The specimen was PBMCs or T cells enriched from blood (not recorded which). The source of these receptors is a woman in her twenties or thirties who had been exposed to COVID-19.

CDR3 in DNA: TGTGCCAGCAGCGCGCGGGACAGTTCGAATGAGCAGTTCTTC. As protein: CASSARDSSNEQFF. The chain carries TRBV7-6 and TRBJ2-1; possible D gene TRBD1, 7 bases. The CDR3 is 14 amino acids. Trimming cost V 5 bases and J 7 bases, with 15 bases left between them. From germline, CDR1 is SGHVS and CDR2 FNYEAQ.

CDR3 DNA sequence: TGTGCCAGCAGCCAAGAAAGGGCTCGCGGGGTCTATGATACGCAGTATTTT. Amino acids: CASSQERARGVYDTQYF. V gene TRBV4-2 combines with J gene TRBJ2-3; a possible D gene is TRBD2 (6 bases). Germline V gives CDR1 LGHNA, CDR2 YNFKEQ. V was trimmed by 0 bases and J by 6 bases, leaving 19 bases between them. The CDR3 contains 17 residues.

The chain links TRBV19 to TRBJ2-7; D uncertain. The ends were cut back, 5 bases at V and 0 bases at J, with 11 bases in the middle. CDR1 is LNHDA, CDR2 SQIVND, per germline (reference sequence). The CDR3 totals 14 residues. CDR3 loop: CASSPSIGSYEQYF. CDR3 sequence (DNA): TGTGCCAGTAGTCCGAGCATTGGCTCCTACGAGCAGTACTTC.

DNA for the CDR3: TGTGCCAGTAGTATTCCAGGGGAGCGGCCTGAAGCTTTCTTT. This codes for CASSIPGERPEAFF. The chain has TRBV19 and TRBJ1-1, with D possibly matching TRBD1 (6 bases). The germline CDR1 and CDR2 sequences are LNHDA and SQIVND (reference sequence). The CDR3 contains 14 residues. The V end was cut by 3 bases, the J end by 6 bases, with 14 bases between.

V and J are TRBV18 and TRBJ1-5; D not resolved. V gave up 2 bases and J gave up 7 bases, with 12 bases separating them. The CDR3 runs 14 residues. Germline V gives CDR1 KGHSH, CDR2 LQKENI. The CDR3 loop is CASSPTTLRQPQHF. CDR3 DNA sequence: TGTGCCAGCTCACCAACGACACTCCGGCAGCCCCAGCATTTT.

V is TRBV9 and J is TRBJ2-3, with D perhaps matching TRBD1 (5 bases). Germline V gives CDR1 SGDLS, CDR2 YYNGEE. The CDR3 is 16 residues long. V lost 7 bases, J lost 0 bases, and 18 bases lay in between. CDR3 sequence (DNA): TGTGCCAGCGACCGCCCAGGGTCTGTGAGCACAGATACGCAGTATTTT. This sequence encodes CASDRPGSVSTDTQYF.

CDR3 amino acids: CASSVLGQGATGELFF. The CDR3, as DNA: TGTGCCAGCAGTGTTCTGGGACAGGGGGCAACCGGGGAGCTGTTTTTT. The V gene is TRBV2, the J gene TRBJ2-2; TRBD1 matches at 12 bases. Germline V gene data show CDR1 as SNHLY and CDR2 as FYNNEI. Unmatched junction bases numbered 5, after V lost 4 bases and J lost 5 bases. The CDR3 covers 16 residues.

This clone appeared once. The chain couples TRBV5-1 to TRBJ2-5, with D possibly TRBD2 on 5 matching bases. Trimming removed 1 base from V and 5 bases from J, with 12 bases in between. CDR3 length equals 14 residues. Per germline, CDR1 SGHRS and CDR2 YFSETQ. The CDR3: CASSLFLADETQYF. CDR3 nucleotides: TGCGCCAGCAGCTTGTTCCTAGCAGACGAGACCCAGTACTTC.

This chain links TRBV20-1 with TRBJ2-2, with TRBD2 matching over 8 bases. Trimming took 3 bases from V and 6 from J; bases not matched to a gene: 6. The V gene's germline CDR1 is DFQATT and CDR2 SNEGSKA (reference sequence). The CDR3 is made up of 14 amino acids. CDR3 region: CSASLGGAAGELFF. The CDR3 DNA reads as TGCAGTGCTAGTCTCGGGGGGGCCGCCGGGGAGCTGTTTTTT.

This chain uses TRBV5-4 with TRBJ1-5; 8 nucleotides line up with TRBD1. Germline loops: CDR1 SGHNT, CDR2 YYREEE (reference sequence). J was trimmed by 0 bases and V by 2 bases; bases with no gene match: 7. The CDR3 contains 17 residues. CDR3 bases: TGTGCCAGCAGCTTTCGGACAGGGCCTTATAGCAATCAGCCCCAGCATTTT. It yields the protein CASSFRTGPYSNQPQHF.

The chain has TRBV7-2 and TRBJ2-6, with TRBD1 matching over 7 bases. Looked up from germline, CDR1 is SGHTA and CDR2 is FQGNSA. The CDR3 is 19 residues long. Germline trimming cut 4 bases from V and 3 bases from J; bases unmatched to any gene: 15. CDR3 nucleotide sequence: TGTGCCAGCAGCTCACGCAGAGGACAGGCCCTTATTGGGGCCAACGTCCTGACTTTC. Translating it yields CASSSRRGQALIGANVLTF.

The V call is TRBV7-9, the J call TRBJ2-1; 8 nucleotides line up with TRBD2. From germline, CDR1 is SEHNR and CDR2 FQNEAQ (reference sequence). Trimming removed 1 base from V and 9 bases from J; junction bases left unmatched: 5. CDR3 length equals 14 residues. In DNA, the CDR3 is TGTGCCAGCAGCTTAGAGGCGGGGGGTACTGAGCAGTTCTTC. This sequence encodes CASSLEAGGTEQFF.

This clone has only a few counts. The chain is built from TRBV11-3 and TRBJ2-7, with no clear D. Germline CDR1 reads SGHNT; CDR2 reads YENEEA. With 0 bases removed from V and 5 bases from J, the gap between germline ends came to 8 bases. There are 13 residues in the CDR3. CDR3 amino acids: CASSLELHHEQYF. CDR3 nucleotides: TGTGCCAGCAGCTTAGAACTGCACCACGAGCAGTACTTC.

The chain joins TRBV5-1 to TRBJ2-7; D gene unclear. The CDR3 spans 13 residues. The germline V gene encodes CDR1 SGHRS and CDR2 YFSETQ. Trimming removed 2 bases at V and 4 bases at J, with 10 bases between. The DNA for the CDR3 is TGCGCCAGCAGCTTTGAGACTGGGTACGAGCAGTACTTC. Amino acids: CASSFETGYEQYF.

This rearrangement joins TRBV2 to TRBJ2-3, with TRBD1 as a possible D gene (6 bases). The V gene lost 2 bases and the J gene lost 11 bases, with 14 bases spanning the gap. CDR3 length: 13 residues. In germline, CDR1 is SNHLY, CDR2 FYNNEI. This chain's CDR3 is CASSEYLGTRQYF. DNA of the CDR3: TGTGCCAGCAGTGAATATCTGGGGACACGGCAGTATTTT.

The CDR3, as DNA: TGTGCCAGCACCCGAAAGGGGGCTAACTATGGCTACACCTTC. Its protein is CASTRKGANYGYTF. This chain links TRBV6-5 with TRBJ1-2; tentative D call: TRBD1 (6 bases). Germline V gene sequence: CDR1 MNHEY, CDR2 SVGAGI. This CDR3 is 14 amino acids long. Trimming pared 7 bases from V and 0 bases from J, leaving 12 bases between.

A remark on this clone: The identical CDR3 is also encoded by other nucleotide sequences in the sample. The genes are TRBV4-3 and TRBJ2-7; 9 bases match TRBD1. The CDR3 consists of 15 residues. J was trimmed by 3 bases and V by 3 bases; bases with no gene match: 6. Germline V gene data show CDR1 as LGHNA and CDR2 as YSLEER. This CDR3 is CASSQGTGGGYEQYF. In nucleotides, the CDR3 is TGCGCCAGCAGCCAGGGAACAGGGGGCGGCTACGAGCAGTACTTC.

This rearrangement joins TRBV12-3 or TRBV12-4 to TRBJ2-7; no reliable D call. Trimming left V 0 bases short and J 3 bases short, with 3 bases between. The CDR3 totals 12 residues. In DNA form, the CDR3 reads TGTGCCAGCAGTTTAGCCTACTACGAGCAGTACTTC. Protein: CASSLAYYEQYF.

CDR3 DNA sequence: TGTGCCAGTAGTATAGCTTGGCGGAGCACAGATACGCAGTATTTT. Protein product: CASSIAWRSTDTQYF. The genes are TRBV19 and TRBJ2-3; D unresolved. Germline V CDR1 and CDR2: LNHDA, SQIVND (reference sequence). CDR3 length: 15 amino acids. Trimming took 1 base from V and 0 from J, leaving 8 bases between them.

The V call is TRBV14, the J call TRBJ1-2; 7 nucleotides align to TRBD1. Looked up from germline, CDR1 is SGHDN and CDR2 is FVKESK. Trimming cost V 0 bases and J 4 bases; bases outside gene matches: 11. The CDR3 runs 17 residues. The chain's CDR3 is CASSQDPRTGFFYGYTF. Here the CDR3 DNA reads TGTGCCAGCAGCCAAGATCCCAGGACAGGCTTTTTCTATGGCTACACCTTC.

The chain has TRBV3-1 (or the pseudogene TRBV3-2) and TRBJ2-3, with D uncertain. CDR1 and CDR2 from the germline V gene are LGHDT and YNNKEL (reference sequence). The CDR3 has 11 residues. With 1 base removed from V and 7 bases from J, the gap between germline ends came to 3 bases. The chain's CDR3 is CASSQVNTQYF. In nucleotides, the CDR3 is TGTGCCAGCAGCCAAGTTAATACGCAGTATTTT.

To note about this clone: Other DNA sequences from this sample encode an identical CDR3 as well. This chain connects TRBV5-6 to TRBJ1-4, with TRBD1 matching over 7 bases. V gave up 3 bases and J gave up 5 bases; unmatched junction bases: 4. In germline, CDR1 is SGHDT, CDR2 YYEEEE. The CDR3 is made up of 14 amino acids. The CDR3 protein is CASSWDSRNEKLFF. The CDR3 coding sequence is TGTGCCAGCAGCTGGGACAGCAGGAATGAAAAACTGTTTTTT.

The chain links TRBV12-5 to TRBJ1-5, with D perhaps matching TRBD1 (5 bases). Germline CDR1 LGHNT, CDR2 FRNRAP. V was cut by 8 bases and J by 4 bases, with 15 bases left in between. The CDR3 covers 14 residues. The DNA of the CDR3 is TGTGCTAGTTCTTATAGCGGGGGTAATCAGCCCCAGCATTTT. This encodes CASSYSGGNQPQHF.

The rearrangement joins TRBV24-1 to TRBJ2-5, with D maybe TRBD2 (5 bases). V dropped 2 bases and J dropped 5 bases, with 14 bases sitting between them. The length of the CDR3 is 15 residues. Germline CDR1 KGHDR, CDR2 SFDVKD. For the CDR3, the DNA is TGTGCCACCAGTGATTCCCTAACCCCGGGGGAGACCCAGTACTTC. This translates into CATSDSLTPGETQYF.

The chain uses TRBV27 and TRBJ2-1, with 9 bases identical to TRBD1. The trim removed 3 bases at V and 6 bases at J, leaving 12 bases unmatched. From germline, CDR1 is MNHEY and CDR2 SMNVEV (reference sequence). The CDR3 has 17 residues. DNA for the CDR3: TGTGCCAGCAGTTTCGCCCGAAGACAGGGGGTAGGCAATGAGCAGTTCTTC. Amino acids: CASSFARRQGVGNEQFF.

The chain joins TRBV7-6 to TRBJ1-1, with D tentatively TRBD1 (5 bases). Germline-derived CDR1 and CDR2 are SGHVS and FNYEAQ. The CDR3 runs 15 residues. V dropped 5 bases and J dropped 11 bases, with 24 bases sitting between them. This chain's CDR3 is CASSLSGGRGRDAFF. Written as DNA, the CDR3 is TGTGCCAGCAGCCTATCGGGGGGAAGGGGCAGGGACGCTTTCTTT.

The chain joins TRBV7-2 to TRBJ2-3; D is possibly TRBD1 (7 bases). There are 16 residues in the CDR3. With 5 bases removed from V and 0 bases from J, the gap between germline ends came to 15 bases. Germline V gene data show CDR1 as SGHTA and CDR2 as FQGNSA. CDR3 loop: CASSVRGALSTDTQYF. CDR3 nucleotide sequence: TGTGCCAGCAGCGTCAGGGGGGCCCTAAGCACAGATACGCAGTATTTT.

J is TRBJ1-2 and V is TRBV2, with TRBD1 matching 10 bases. The CDR3 sequence is 14 residues long. V gave up 0 bases and J gave up 8 bases; unmatched junction bases: 3. Germline V gene lookup returns CDR1 SNHLY and CDR2 FYNNEI. Written as DNA, the CDR3 is TGTGCCAGCAGTGAAGCGGACAGGGGGGGAGGCTACACCTTC. Amino acids: CASSEADRGGGYTF. Full variable domain (rest looked up from reference TRBV2 and TRBJ1-2): EPEVTQTPSHQVTQMGQEVILRCVPISNHLYFYWYRQILGQKVEFLVSFYNNEISEKSEIFDDQFSVERPDGSNFTLKIRSTKLEDSAMYFCASSEADRGGGYTFGSGTRLTVV.

The table lists this clone with a count of one. V is TRBV6-2 or TRBV6-3 and J is TRBJ2-5; the D is unclear. The CDR3 loop spans 15 amino acids. V lost 8 bases and J 1 base, leaving 17 bases between the germline ends. Germline V lookup: CDR1 MNHEY, CDR2 SVGEGT. The CDR3 region is CASCRPWRVQETQYF. As DNA, the CDR3 is TGTGCCAGCTGCCGCCCATGGAGAGTCCAAGAGACCCAGTACTTC.